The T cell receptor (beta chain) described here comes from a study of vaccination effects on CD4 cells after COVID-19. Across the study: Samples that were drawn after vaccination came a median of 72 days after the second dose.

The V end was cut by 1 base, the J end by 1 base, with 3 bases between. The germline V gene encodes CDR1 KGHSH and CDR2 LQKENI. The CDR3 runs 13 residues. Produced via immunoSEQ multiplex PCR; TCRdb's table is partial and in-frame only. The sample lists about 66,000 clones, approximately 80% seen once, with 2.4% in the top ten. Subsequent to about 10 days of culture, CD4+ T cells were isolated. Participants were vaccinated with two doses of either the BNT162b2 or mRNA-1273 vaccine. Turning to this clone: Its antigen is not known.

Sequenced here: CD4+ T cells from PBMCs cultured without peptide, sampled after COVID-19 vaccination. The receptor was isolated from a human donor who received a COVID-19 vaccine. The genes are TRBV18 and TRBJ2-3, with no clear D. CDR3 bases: TGTGCCAGCTCACCACGACGCACAGATACGCAGTATTTT. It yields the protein CASSPRRTDTQYF.